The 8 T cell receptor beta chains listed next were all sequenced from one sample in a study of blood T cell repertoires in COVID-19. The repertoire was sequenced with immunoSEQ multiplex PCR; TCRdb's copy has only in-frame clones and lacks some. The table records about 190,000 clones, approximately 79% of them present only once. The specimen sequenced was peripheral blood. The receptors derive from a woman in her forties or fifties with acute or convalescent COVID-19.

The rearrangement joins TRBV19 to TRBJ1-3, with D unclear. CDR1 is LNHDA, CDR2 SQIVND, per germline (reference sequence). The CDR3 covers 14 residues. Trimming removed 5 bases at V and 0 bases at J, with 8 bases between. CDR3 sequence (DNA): TGTGCCAGTAGTGGCCGGGTCTCTGGAAACACCATATATTTT. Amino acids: CASSGRVSGNTIYF.

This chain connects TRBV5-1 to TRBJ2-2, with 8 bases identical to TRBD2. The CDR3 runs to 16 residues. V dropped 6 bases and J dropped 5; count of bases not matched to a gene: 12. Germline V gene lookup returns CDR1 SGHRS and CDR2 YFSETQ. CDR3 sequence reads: CASTTPGLDRTGELFF. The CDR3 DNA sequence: TGCGCCAGCACCACCCCGGGACTAGACCGAACCGGGGAGCTGTTTTTT.

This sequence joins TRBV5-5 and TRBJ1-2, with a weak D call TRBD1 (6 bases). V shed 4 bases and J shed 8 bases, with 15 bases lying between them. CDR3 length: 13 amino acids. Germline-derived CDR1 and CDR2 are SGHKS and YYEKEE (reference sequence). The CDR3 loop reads CASSPRGALGYTF. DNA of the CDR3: TGTGCCAGCAGCCCGCGGGGGGCGCTAGGCTACACCTTC.

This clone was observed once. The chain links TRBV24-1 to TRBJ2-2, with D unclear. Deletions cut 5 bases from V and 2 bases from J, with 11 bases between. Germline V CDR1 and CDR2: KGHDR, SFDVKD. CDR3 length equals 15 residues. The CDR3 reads CATSAQALNTGELFF. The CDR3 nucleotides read TGTGCCACCAGTGCGCAGGCCCTAAACACCGGGGAGCTGTTTTTT.

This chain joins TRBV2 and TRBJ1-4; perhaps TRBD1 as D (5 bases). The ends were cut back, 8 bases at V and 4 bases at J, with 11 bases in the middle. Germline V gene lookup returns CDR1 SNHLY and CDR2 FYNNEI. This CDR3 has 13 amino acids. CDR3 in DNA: TGTGCCAGCGCCAGGGTTCTTAATGAAAAACTGTTTTTT. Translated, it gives CASARVLNEKLFF.

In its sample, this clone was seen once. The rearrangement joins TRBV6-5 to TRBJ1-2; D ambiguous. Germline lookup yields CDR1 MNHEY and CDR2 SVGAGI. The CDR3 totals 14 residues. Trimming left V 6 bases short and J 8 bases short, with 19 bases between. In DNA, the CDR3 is TGTGCCAGCAGCTCCGGCGTTAAGACTGAAGGCTACACCTTC. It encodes CASSSGVKTEGYTF.

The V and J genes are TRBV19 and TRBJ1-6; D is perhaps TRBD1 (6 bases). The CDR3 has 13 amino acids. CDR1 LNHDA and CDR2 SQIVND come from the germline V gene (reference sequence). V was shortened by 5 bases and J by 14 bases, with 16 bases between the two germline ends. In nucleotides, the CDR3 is TGTGCCAGTAGTCACACAGGGAAGTTCACCCTCCACTTT. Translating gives CASSHTGKFTLHF.

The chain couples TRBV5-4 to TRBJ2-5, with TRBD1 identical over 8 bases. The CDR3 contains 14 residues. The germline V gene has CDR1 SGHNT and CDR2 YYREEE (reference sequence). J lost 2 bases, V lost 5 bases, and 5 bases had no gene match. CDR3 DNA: TGTGCCAGCAGACGACAGGGGTGGCAAGAGACCCAGTACTTC. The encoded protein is CASRRQGWQETQYF.